This entry concerns a single T cell receptor (beta chain). The target antigen is unknown. V lost 7 bases to trimming and J lost 6 bases, with 18 bases between them. CDR3 length: 13 amino acids. The V gene's germline CDR1 is SQVTM and CDR2 ANQGSEA. This entry belongs to a study of OX40 agonist ivuxolimab in advanced cancers. Study findings and constraints: The CD4+ and CD8+ T cells in the blood had expanded clonally by week 6 at 0.1 to 3.0 mg/kg. The study found that CD8+ T cells averaged more expanded clones than CD4+. Expanded peripheral T cell antigen specificity was not determined.

Using immunoSEQ multiplex PCR, the repertoire was profiled, and TCRdb retains in-frame clones only, with some absent. The table records 70,000 to 95,000 clones, approximately 82% of them present only once. The specimen comprised CD4+ or CD8+ T cells sorted from blood, sampled in a trial of the OX40 agonist ivuxolimab. This chain uses TRBV29-1 with TRBJ1-2, with D tentatively TRBD1 (5 bases). This clonotype was obtained from an adult with an advanced solid tumor such as melanoma, head and neck, liver or kidney cancer. This CDR3 is CSAWDGTPHGYTF. CDR3 DNA sequence: TGCAGCGCCTGGGACGGTACGCCTCATGGCTACACCTTC.